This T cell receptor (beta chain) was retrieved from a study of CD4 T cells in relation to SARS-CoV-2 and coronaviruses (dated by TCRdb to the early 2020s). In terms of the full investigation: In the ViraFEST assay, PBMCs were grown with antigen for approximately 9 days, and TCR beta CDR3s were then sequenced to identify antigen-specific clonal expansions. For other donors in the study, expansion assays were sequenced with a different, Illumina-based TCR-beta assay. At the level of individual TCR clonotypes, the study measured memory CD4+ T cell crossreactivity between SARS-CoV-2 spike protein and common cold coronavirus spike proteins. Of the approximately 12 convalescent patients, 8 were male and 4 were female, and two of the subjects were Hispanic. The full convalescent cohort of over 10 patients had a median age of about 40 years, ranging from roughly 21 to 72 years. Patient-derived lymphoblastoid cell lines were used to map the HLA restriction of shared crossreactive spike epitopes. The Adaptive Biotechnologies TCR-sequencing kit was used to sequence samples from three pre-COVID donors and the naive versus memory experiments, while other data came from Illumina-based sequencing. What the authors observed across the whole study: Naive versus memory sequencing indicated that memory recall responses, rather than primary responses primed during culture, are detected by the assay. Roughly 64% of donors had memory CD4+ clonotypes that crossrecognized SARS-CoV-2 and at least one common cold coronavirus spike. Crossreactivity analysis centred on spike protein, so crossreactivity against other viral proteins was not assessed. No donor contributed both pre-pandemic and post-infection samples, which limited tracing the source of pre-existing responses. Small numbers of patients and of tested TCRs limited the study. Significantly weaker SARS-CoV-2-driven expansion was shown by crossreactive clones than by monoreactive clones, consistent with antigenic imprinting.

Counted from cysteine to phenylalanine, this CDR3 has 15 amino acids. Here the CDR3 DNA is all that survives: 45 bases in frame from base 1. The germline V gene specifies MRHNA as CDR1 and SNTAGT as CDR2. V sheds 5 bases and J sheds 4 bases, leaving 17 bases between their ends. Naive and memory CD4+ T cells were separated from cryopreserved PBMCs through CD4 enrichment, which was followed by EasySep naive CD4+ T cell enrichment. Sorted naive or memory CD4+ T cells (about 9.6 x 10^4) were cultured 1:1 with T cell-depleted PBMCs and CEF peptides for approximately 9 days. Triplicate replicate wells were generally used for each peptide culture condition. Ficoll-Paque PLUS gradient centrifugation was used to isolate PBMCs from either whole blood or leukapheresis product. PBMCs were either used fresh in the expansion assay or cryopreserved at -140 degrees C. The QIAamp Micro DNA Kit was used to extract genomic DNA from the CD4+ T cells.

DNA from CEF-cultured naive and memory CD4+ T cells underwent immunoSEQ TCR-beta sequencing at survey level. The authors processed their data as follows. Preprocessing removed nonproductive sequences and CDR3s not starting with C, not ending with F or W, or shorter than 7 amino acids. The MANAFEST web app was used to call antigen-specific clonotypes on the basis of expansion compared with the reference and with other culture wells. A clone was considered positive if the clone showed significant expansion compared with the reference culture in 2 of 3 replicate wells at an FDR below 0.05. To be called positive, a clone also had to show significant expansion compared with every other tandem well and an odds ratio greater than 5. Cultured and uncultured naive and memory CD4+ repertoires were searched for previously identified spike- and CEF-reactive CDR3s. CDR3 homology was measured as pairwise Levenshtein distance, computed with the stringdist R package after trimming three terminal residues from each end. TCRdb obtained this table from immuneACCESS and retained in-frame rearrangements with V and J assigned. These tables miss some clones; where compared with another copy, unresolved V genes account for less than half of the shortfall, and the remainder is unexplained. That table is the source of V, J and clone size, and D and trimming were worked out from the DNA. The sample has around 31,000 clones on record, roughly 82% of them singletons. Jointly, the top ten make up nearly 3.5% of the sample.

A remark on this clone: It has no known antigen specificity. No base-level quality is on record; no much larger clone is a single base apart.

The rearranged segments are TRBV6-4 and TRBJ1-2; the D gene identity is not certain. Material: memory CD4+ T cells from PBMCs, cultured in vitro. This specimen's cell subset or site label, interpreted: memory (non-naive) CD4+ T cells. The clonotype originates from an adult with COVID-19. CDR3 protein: CASSQDGTRAYGYTF. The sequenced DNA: TGTGCCAGCAGTCAGGACGGCACGCGGGCCTATGGCTACACCTTC.